This is a list of T cell receptor beta chains from one sample in a study of blood T cell repertoires in COVID-19. Sequencing was performed with immunoSEQ multiplex PCR; in TCRdb, only in-frame clones are kept and a portion is missing. Of some 83,000 clones in the sample, about 82% were seen once. Specimen: peripheral blood. The receptors come from a middle-aged man with active COVID-19. Both conserved end residues are part of each CDR3.

>TRBJ1-5|TRBV19
CASSIVGQGFFSNQPQHF
>TRBJ1-5|TRBV9
CASSVGTNQPQHF
>TRBJ2-7|TRBV27
CASSPLRGRRDEQYF
>TRBJ1-3|TRBV24-1
CATGGQTISGNTIYF
>TRBJ1-3|TRBV25-1
CASSDPGTGNTIYF
>TRBJ2-3|TRBV30
CAWRNRGALGSDTQYF
>TRBJ1-5|TRBV19
CASSMWSGAPSNQPQHF
>TRBJ2-3|TRBV19
CASSFGILGQDTQYF
>TRBJ2-5|TRBV21-1
CIWGRSQETQYF
>TRBJ2-7|TRBV12-3/TRBV12-4
CASSRRYEQYF
>TRBJ1-1|TRBV24-1
CATSDSGNTEAFF
>TRBJ2-5|TRBV6-5
CASSPGQGRQTQYF
>TRBJ1-6|TRBV5-4
CASSHGGTPYSPLHF
>TRBJ2-7|TRBV6-5
CASSYNGHGSYEQYF
>TRBJ2-2|TRBV28
CASSWGTPGGRELFF
>TRBJ1-2|TRBV11-2
CASSRSVGAYGYTF
>TRBJ2-5|TRBV7-2
CASSLAAQGVVETQYF
>TRBJ2-5|TRBV5-1
CASSLRGGLAGEETQYF
>TRBJ2-1|TRBV11-2
CASSTTSGIYNEQFF
>TRBJ1-5|TRBV7-8
CASSLGGTRNQPQHF
>TRBJ2-2|TRBV7-2
CASRTSGSYTGELFF
>TRBJ2-3|TRBV6-5
CASSYRASGADTQYF